This TCR beta chain was retrieved from a study of tumor and adjacent non-tumor tissue in lung cancer. Overall study: Patients comprised about a dozen adenocarcinoma, a couple of squamous cell carcinoma and 1 small cell lung cancer. Each sample yielded 3.5 million to 4.5 million productive TCRbeta reads on average. Study results and limitations: Tumor tissue had significantly higher TCR diversity than normal lung. In normal lung, the top 100 clones were significantly more dominant than in tumor.

As for this clonotype: The antigen is unknown. This may be a read error: a much more frequent sequence differs by one nucleotide.

This sample's RNA came from whole unsorted tissue. The CDR3 length is 15 residues. Germline loops: CDR1 DFQATT, CDR2 SNEGSKA (reference sequence). Trimming stripped 4 bases from V and 7 bases from J, with 20 bases between. Three rounds of nested PCR, following a modified ARM-PCR protocol, produced the TCRbeta library. TCRdb re-derived calls from the multiplex PCR reads in MiXCR, one entry per CDR3 protein. The sample consists of about 81,000 distinct CDR3 sequences, 55% to 80% of them appearing once. The chain has TRBV20-1 and TRBJ2-1; possible D gene TRBD2, 6 bases. Sequencing input: lung tumor tissue. The TCR was taken from a woman in her 40s with non-small cell lung cancer. This CDR3 reads CSAKGFPDYLNEQFF. As DNA, the CDR3 is TGCAGTGCTAAGGGGTTTCCGGACTACCTGAATGAGCAGTTCTTC.